What follows is one T cell receptor beta chain and its context. The antigen remains undetermined. This specimen belongs to a study of B cell selection in AIRE deficiency. The study's findings and limits: Approximately 31% of healthy-shared Treg sequences were found among patient Tconv cells.

Conventional CD4 T cells were sorted as CD4+CD127+ cells. The CDR3 has 14 residues. V was pared by 1 base and J by 0 bases, with 4 bases between. The germline V gene encodes CDR1 SGHAT and CDR2 FQNNGV. The repertoire was sequenced with immunoSEQ multiplex PCR; TCRdb's copy has only in-frame clones and lacks some. The top ten hold roughly 0.3% of the sample, which has 21,000 or so clones, around 97% seen once. This sequence joins TRBV11-2 and TRBJ1-3; D unclear. Sequenced: conventional CD4+ T cells sorted from PBMCs. The receptor was derived from a human donor with AIRE deficiency. The CDR3 spells CASSLGSSGNTIYF. The CDR3 DNA reads TGTGCCAGCAGCTTAGGGAGCTCTGGAAACACCATATATTTT.